This paragraph covers one T cell receptor beta chain sequence. Germline V gene lookup returns CDR1 LNHDA and CDR2 SQIVND (reference sequence). The CDR3 has 16 amino acids. V gave up 6 bases and J gave up 5 bases, with 21 bases separating them. The sample originates from a study of early T cells in non-severe SARS-CoV-2 infection. Each CDR3 protein gets one entry after TCRdb re-called the 5' RACE reads with MiXCR. The repertoire holds 50,000 to 60,000 distinct CDR3 sequences, around 13% seen once, with around 1.4% in the top ten. Sequenced sample: whole blood. This TCR was sampled from an adult who was a healthcare worker with PCR-confirmed SARS-CoV-2 infection or an uninfected control (not recorded which). The chain joins TRBV19 to TRBJ2-3; D possibly corresponds to TRBD2 (6 bases). Here the CDR3 reads CASRQGPGVPEDTQYF. The DNA for the CDR3 is TGTGCCAGTAGGCAAGGCCCGGGGGTTCCGGAAGATACGCAGTATTTT.